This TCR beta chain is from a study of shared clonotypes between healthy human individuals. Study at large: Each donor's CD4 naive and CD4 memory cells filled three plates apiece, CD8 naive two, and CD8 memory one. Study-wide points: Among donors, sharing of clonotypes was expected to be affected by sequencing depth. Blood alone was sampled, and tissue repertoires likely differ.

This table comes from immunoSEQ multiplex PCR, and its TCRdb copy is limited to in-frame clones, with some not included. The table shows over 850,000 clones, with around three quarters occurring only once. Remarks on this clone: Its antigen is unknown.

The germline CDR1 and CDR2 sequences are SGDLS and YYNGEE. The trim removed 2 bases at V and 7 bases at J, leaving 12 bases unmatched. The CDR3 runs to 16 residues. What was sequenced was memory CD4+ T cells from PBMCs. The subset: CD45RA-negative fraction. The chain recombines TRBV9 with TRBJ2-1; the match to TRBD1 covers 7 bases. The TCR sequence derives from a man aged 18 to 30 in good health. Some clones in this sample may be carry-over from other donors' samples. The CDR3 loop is CASSVRPGGEENEQFF. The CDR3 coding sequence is TGTGCCAGCAGCGTGAGACCAGGGGGAGAGGAGAATGAGCAGTTCTTC.